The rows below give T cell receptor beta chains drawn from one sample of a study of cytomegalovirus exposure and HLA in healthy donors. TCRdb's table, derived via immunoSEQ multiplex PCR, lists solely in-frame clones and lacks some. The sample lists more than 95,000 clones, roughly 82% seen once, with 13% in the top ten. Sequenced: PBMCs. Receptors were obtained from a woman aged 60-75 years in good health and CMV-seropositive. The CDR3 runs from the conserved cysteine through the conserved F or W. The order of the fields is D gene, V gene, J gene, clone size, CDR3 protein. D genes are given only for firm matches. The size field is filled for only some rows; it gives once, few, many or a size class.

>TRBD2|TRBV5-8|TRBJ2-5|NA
CASSRWGGVAAETQYF
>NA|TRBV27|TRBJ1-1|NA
CASSGPFGEAFF
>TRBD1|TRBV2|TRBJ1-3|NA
CASRTGQVSGNTIYF
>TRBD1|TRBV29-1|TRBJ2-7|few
CSVEGQATYEQYF
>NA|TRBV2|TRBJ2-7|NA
CASSGGYEQYF
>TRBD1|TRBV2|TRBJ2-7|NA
CASSDDRVGYYEQYF
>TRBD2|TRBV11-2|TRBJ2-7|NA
CASTGTSGSYEQYF
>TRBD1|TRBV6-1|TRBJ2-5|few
CASSRQGAGETQYF
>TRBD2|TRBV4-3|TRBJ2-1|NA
CASSGGLSGGASSYNEQFF
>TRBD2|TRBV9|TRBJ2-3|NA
CASSGNRLAGKDTQYF
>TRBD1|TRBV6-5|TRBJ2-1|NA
CASSRDRVYNEQFF
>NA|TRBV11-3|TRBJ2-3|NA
CASSFSGSTDTQYF
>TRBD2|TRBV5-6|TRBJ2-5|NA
CASSLRTSGRGGETQYF
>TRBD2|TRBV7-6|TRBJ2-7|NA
CASSFGNAGAGGSSYEQYF
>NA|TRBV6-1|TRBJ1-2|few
CASSEAAGVGGYTF
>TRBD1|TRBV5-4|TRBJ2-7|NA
CASTQGTVPSYEQYF
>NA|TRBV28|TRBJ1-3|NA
CASQGSHGNTIYF
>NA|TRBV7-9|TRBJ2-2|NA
CASSLDRVVTGELFF
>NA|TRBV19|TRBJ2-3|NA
CASRTGWTDTQYF
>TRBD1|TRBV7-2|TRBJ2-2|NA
CASSLRQGAGTGELFF
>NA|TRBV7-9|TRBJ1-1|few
CASSFGGRNTEAFF
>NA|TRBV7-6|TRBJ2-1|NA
CASSLGLGGEQFF
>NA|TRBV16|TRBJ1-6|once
CASSLTTGNNSPLHF
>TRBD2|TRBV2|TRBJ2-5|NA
CASSGLAGVKETQYF
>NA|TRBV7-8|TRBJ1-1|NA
CASSLEQGVMNTEAFF
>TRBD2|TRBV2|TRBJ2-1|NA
CASKLRLAAYNEQFF
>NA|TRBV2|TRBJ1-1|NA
CASSPRGEAFF
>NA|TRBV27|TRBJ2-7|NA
CASSLGSGRLSYEQYF
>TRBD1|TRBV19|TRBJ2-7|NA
CASSIEDRPLYEQYF
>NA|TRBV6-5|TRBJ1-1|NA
CASRSEGRAAEAFF
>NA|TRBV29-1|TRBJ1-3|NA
CSVRGGGNTIYF
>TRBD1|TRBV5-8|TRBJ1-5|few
CASSQSVTGVGNQPQHF
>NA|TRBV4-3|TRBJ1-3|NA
CASSQAASGSGNTIYF
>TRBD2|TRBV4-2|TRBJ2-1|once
CASSNPTSGRHNEQFF
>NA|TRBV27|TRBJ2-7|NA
CASSLRAGVGNEQYF
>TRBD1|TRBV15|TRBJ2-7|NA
CATSRGQELEQYF
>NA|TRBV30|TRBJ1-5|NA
CAWSRRGNQPQHF
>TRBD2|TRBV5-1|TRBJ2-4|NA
CASSLAGGRENIQYF
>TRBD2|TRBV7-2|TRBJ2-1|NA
CASSFSGRNNEQFF
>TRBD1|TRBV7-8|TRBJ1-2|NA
CASSPPSGDRGLYGYTF
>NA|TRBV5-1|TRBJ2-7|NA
CASREVAGRTYEQYF
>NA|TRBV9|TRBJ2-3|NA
CASSPSSMGGASTDTQYF
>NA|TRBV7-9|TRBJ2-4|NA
CASGEVALAKNIQYF
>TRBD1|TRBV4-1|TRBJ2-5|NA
CASSQGQGGETQYF
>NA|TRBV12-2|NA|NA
CASRLAGTSGPTYEQYF
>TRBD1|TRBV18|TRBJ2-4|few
CASSDRDSTKNIQYF
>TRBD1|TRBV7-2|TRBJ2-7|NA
CASSPRQGADEQYF